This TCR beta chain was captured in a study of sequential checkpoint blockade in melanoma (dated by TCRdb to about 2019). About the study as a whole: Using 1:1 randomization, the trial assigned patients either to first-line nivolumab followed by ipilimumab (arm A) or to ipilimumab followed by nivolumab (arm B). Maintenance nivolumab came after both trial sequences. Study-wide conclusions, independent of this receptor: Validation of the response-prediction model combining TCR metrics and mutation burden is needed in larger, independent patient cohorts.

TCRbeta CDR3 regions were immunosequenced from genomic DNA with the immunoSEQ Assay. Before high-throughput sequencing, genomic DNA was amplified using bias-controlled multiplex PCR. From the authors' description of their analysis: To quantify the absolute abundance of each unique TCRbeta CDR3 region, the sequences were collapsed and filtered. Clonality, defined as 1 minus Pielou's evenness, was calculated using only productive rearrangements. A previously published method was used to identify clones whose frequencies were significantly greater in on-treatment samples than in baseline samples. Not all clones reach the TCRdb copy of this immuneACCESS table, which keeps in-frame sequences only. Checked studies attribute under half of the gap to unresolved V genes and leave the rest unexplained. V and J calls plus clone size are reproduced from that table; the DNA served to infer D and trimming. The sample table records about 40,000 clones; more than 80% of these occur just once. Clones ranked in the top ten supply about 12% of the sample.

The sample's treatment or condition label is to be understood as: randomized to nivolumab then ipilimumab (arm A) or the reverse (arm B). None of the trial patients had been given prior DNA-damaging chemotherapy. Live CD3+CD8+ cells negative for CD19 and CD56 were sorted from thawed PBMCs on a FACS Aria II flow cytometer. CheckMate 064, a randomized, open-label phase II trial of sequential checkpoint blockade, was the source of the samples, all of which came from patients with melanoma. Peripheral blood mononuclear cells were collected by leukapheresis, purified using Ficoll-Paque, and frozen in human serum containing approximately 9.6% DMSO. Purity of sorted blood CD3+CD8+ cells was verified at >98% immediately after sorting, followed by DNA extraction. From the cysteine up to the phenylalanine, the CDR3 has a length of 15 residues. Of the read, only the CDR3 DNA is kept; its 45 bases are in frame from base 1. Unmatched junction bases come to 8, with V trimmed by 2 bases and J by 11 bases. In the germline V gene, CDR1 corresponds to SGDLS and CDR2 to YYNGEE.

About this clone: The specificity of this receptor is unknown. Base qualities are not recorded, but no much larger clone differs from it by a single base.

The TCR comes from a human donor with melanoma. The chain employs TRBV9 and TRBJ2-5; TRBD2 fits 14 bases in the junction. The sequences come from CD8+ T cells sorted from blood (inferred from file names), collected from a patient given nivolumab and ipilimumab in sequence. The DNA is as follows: TGTGCCAGCAGCGTTGGGACTAGCGGGAGCGGGGAGCAGTACTTC. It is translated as CASSVGTSGSGEQYF.